The clone carrying this T cell receptor beta chain has just a few counts. The sample belongs to a study of molecular identifiers for immune sequencing clone quantification. The naive CD8 libraries originated from between roughly 19,000 and 1,000,000 sorted cells and drew on 10%, 30% or 50% RNA. CD8+CD4-CCR7+CD45RA+ sorting gave the naive CD8 T cells. TCRdb itself ran the PCR reads through MiXCR, one entry per CDR3 protein. The profile covers hundreds of thousands of distinct CDR3 sequences, with over 25% appearing a single time and about 0.78% taken by the ten largest. The ends were cut back, 3 bases at V and 0 bases at J, with 14 bases in the middle. The CDR3 sequence is 16 residues long. From germline, CDR1 is SEHNR and CDR2 FQNEAQ (reference sequence).

The source material was naive CD8+ T cells from blood, with Jurkat cell RNA spiked in. The subset here: FACS-sorted CD8+CD4-CCR7+CD45RA+ naive T cells. This TCR derives from a human donor in good health. Some libraries in this study had Jurkat cell RNA spiked in. The V and J genes are TRBV7-9 and TRBJ1-1, with D perhaps TRBD1 (6 bases). CDR3 amino acids: CASSFETGTMNTEAFF. CDR3 in DNA: TGTGCCAGCAGCTTCGAGACAGGAACCATGAACACTGAAGCTTTCTTT.